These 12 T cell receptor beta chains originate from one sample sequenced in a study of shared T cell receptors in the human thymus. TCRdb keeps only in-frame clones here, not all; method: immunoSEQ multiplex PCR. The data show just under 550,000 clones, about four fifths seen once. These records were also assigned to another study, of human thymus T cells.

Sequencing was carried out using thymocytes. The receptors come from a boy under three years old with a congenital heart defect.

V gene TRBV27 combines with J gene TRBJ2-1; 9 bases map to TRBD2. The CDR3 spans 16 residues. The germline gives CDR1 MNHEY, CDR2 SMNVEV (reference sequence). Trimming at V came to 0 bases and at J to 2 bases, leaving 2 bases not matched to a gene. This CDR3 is CASSLSLAGPYNEQFF. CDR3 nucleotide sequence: TGTGCCAGCAGTTTATCCCTAGCGGGACCCTACAATGAGCAGTTCTTC.

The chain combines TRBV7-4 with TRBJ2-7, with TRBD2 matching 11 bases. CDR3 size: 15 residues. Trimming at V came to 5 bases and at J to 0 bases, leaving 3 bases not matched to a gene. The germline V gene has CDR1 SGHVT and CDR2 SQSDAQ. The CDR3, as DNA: TGTGCCAGCAGCCTGACTAGCGGGACCTCCTACGAGCAGTACTTC. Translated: CASSLTSGTSYEQYF.

The CDR3 DNA follows: TGTGCCAGCAGCCCGCCTAGCGGGAGGGGTGAGACCCAGTACTTC. Residues: CASSPPSGRGETQYF. The V call is TRBV5-4, the J call TRBJ2-5; TRBD2 aligns across 12 bases. Germline V lookup: CDR1 SGHNT, CDR2 YYREEE (reference sequence). The CDR3 has 15 residues. V dropped 4 bases and J dropped 5; count of bases not matched to a gene: 6.

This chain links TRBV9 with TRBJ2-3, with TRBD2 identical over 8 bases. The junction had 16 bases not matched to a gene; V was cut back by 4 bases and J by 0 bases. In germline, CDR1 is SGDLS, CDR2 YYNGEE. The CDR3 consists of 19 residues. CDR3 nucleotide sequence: TGTGCCAGCAGCCCCCCCATAGCGGGATTCGGGGATAGCACAGATACGCAGTATTTT. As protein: CASSPPIAGFGDSTDTQYF.

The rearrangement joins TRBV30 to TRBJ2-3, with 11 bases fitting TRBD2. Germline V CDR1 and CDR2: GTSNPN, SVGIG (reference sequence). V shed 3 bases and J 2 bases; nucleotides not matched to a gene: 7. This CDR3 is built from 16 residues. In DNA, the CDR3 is TGTGCCTGGAGCCGTAGACTAGCGGGAAACACAGATACGCAGTATTTT. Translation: CAWSRRLAGNTDTQYF. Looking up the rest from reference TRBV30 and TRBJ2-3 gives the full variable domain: SQTIHQWPATLVQPVGSPLSLECTVEGTSNPNLYWYRQAAGRGLQLLFYSVGIGQISSEVPQNLSASRPQDRQFILSSKKLLLSDSGFYLCAWSRRLAGNTDTQYFGPGTRLTVL.

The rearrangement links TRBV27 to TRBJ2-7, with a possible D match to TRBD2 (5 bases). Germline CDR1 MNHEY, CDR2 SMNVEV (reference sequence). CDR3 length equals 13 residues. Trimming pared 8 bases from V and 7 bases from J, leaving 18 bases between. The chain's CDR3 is CASALAPLGEQYF. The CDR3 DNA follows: TGTGCCAGCGCCCTAGCTCCTCTTGGGGAGCAGTACTTC.

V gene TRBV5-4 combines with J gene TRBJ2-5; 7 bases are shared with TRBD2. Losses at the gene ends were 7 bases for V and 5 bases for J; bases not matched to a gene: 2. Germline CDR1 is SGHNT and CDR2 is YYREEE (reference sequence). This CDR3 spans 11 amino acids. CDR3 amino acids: CASRSGETQYF. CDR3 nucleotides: TGTGCCAGCCGTAGCGGGGAGACCCAGTACTTC. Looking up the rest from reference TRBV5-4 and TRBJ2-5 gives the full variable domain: ETGVTQSPTHLIKTRGQQVTLRCSSQSGHNTVSWYQQALGQGPQFIFQYYREEENGRGNFPPRFSGLQFPNYSSELNVNALELDDSALYLCASRSGETQYFGPGTRLLVL.

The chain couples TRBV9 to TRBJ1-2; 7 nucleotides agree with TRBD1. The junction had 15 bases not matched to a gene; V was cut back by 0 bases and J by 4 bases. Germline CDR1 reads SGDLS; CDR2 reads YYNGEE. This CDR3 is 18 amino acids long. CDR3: CASSVGRRTGGIGYGYTF. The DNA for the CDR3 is TGTGCCAGCAGCGTAGGAAGAAGGACAGGTGGGATTGGCTATGGCTACACCTTC. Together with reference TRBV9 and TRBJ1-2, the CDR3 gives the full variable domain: DSGVTQTPKHLITATGQRVTLRCSPRSGDLSVYWYQQSLDQGLQFLIQYYNGEERAKGNILERFSAQQFPDLHSELNLSSLELGDSALYFCASSVGRRTGGIGYGYTFGSGTRLTVV.

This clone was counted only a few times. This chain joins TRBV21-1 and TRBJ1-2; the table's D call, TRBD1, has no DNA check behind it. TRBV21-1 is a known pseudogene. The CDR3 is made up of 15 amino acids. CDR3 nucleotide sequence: TGTGCCAGCAGCGCCCCGACAGGGGGCGCGAATGGCTACACCTTC. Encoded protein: CASSAPTGGANGYTF.

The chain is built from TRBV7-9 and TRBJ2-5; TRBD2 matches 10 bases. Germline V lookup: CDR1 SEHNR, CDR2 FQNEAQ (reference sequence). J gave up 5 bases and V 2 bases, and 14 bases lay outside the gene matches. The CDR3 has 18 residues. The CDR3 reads CASSLRPLVAGGRETQYF. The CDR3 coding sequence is TGTGCCAGCAGCTTAAGGCCCTTAGTAGCGGGAGGACGGGAGACCCAGTACTTC.

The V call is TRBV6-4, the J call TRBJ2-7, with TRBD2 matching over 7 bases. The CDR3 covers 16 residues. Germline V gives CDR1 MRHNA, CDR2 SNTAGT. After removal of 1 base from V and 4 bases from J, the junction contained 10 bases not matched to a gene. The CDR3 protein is CASSDLAGTPRYEQYF. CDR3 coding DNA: TGTGCCAGCAGTGACTTAGCGGGCACCCCTCGGTACGAGCAGTACTTC.

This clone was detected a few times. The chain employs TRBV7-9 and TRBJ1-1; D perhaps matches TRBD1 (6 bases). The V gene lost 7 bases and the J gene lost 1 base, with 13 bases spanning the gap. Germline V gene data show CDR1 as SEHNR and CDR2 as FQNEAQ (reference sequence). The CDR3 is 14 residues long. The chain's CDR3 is CASTGDTPNTEAFF. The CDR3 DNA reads TGTGCCAGCACCGGGGACACCCCGAACACTGAAGCTTTCTTT.